This T cell receptor (beta chain) comes out of a study of beta chain features in type 1 diabetes. The investigators reverse transcribed all of the isolated RNA, so they sequenced expressed TCRB transcripts. Regulatory, naive and central memory T cell samples averaged approximately 3.9 million reads. The method was immunoSEQ multiplex PCR; TCRdb's version includes in-frame clones alone and lacks a portion of them. The sample gives around 710,000 clones, 12% of which show up once; about 0.11% is in the top ten. The CDR3 sequence is 15 residues long. Germline values: CDR1 LGHNT, CDR2 FRNRAP. Unmatched junction bases numbered 8, after V lost 4 bases and J lost 2 bases. Findings and caveats of the study: There was a possibility that cDNA sequencing over-represented cells with high TCR expression. It was among patients, rather than healthy donors, that naive, central memory and Treg TCRB repertoires appeared more similar. Reduced insertions and increased deletions marked VDJ junctions in type 1 diabetes patients. Within each of all four CD4+ subsets, Type 1 diabetes patients had TCRB CDR3s that were moderately but significantly shorter.

Comment on this clone: Its antigen is not identified.

The chain is built from TRBV12-5 and TRBJ2-7; 7 nucleotides line up with TRBD1. The TCR comes from a man younger than 40 with type 1 diabetes. Sequenced sample: naive CD4+ T cells from blood. The CDR3 DNA sequence: TGTGCTAGTGGTTCTCTAGGACAGGCTCCCTACGAGCAGTACTTC. This codes for CASGSLGQAPYEQYF.